This paragraph covers one T cell receptor (beta chain) sequence. Its antigen is still unknown. Only four of the eight donors provided an approximately 0.45-1 mL blood sample. Genomic DNA was extracted from every available blood leukocyte. These data come from a study of human thymus T cells. The study, taken as a whole, reports: Apparent skewing of V and J gene usage characterized both thymic and blood repertoires.

The CDR3 consists of 14 residues. Trimming left V 5 bases short and J 8 bases short, with 18 bases between. From germline, CDR1 is SEHNR and CDR2 FQNEAQ (reference sequence). Clones were read by immunoSEQ multiplex PCR, and TCRdb kept only the in-frame ones, dropping some. The sample shows around 45,000 clones, 95% of them seen only once. This sequence joins TRBV7-9 and TRBJ1-2; no clear D. This clonotype originated in a girl younger than two with a congenital heart defect but otherwise immunologically healthy. Sequencing was performed on blood. CDR3 residues: CASSPRALTGGYTF. CDR3 nucleotide sequence: TGTGCCAGCAGCCCCCGGGCCCTAACCGGCGGCTACACCTTC. Combining the CDR3 with reference TRBV7-9 and TRBJ1-2 gives the whole variable domain DTGVSQNPRHKITKRGQNVTFRCDPISEHNRLYWYRQTLGQGPEFLTYFQNEAQLEKSRLLSDRFSAERPKGSFSTLEIQRTEQGDSAMYLCASSPRALTGGYTFGSGTRLTVV.